This T cell receptor beta chain was recovered during a study of beta chain features in type 1 diabetes. The wider study: Some 99 million sorted cells were examined across all samples.

TCRB transcripts that were expressed got sequenced, as all of the isolated RNA had been reverse transcribed. Using immunoSEQ multiplex PCR, the repertoire was profiled, and TCRdb retains in-frame clones only, with some absent. The sample yields some 160,000 clones, about 9.8% seen once. Germline loops: CDR1 MDHEN, CDR2 SYDVKM. This CDR3 is 14 amino acids long. V was clipped by 5 bases and J by 8 bases, with 16 bases between them. A single heparinised draw of approximately 110 mL on average was taken per donor. A CD45RO/CCR7/CD25/CD127/CD95/CD27 panel sorted naive, central memory, regulatory and stem cell-like memory CD4+ cells. This clone turned up a few times.

The chain joins TRBV28 to TRBJ2-1; tentatively, D is TRBD1 (5 bases). The clonotype comes from a woman between 18 and 29 years old in good health. Sequencing was done on a sample of central memory CD4+ T cells from blood. The chain's CDR3 is CASSGGQGHDEQFF. DNA of the CDR3: TGTGCCAGCAGTGGCGGTCAGGGTCACGATGAGCAGTTCTTC.